What follows describes a single T cell receptor beta chain. The sample belongs to a study of blood T cell repertoires in COVID-19. On the study more broadly: Sites in the United States, Italy and Spain provided acute and convalescent COVID-19 samples.

During active infection, Seattle patients enrolled and were then monitored through disease. The CDR3 covers 18 residues. Per the original methods: Cell counts per sample came from amplifying reference gene primers. Measured with immunoSEQ multiplex PCR; TCRdb has only the in-frame clones, and not every one. That table gives V, J and clone size, and the DNA gave D and trimming. The repertoire consists of 430,000 or so clones, with roughly 90% occurring once and the leading ten covering 0.8% to 0.9%. This clonotype was obtained from a man younger than 35 with COVID-19, enrolled during active disease. The chain has TRBV21-1 and TRBJ1-5; no DNA check was done on the table's D call, TRBD1. TRBV21-1 is noted as a pseudogene. The source material was peripheral blood. The CDR3 DNA sequence: TGTGCCAGCAGCAAAGACGGCAGGGGGAATCATAGCAATCAGCCCCAGCATTTT. Translating it yields CASSKDGRGNHSNQPQHF.